This T cell receptor (beta chain) came from a study of spatial heterogeneity in lung cancer. Findings and limits, study-wide: How many expanded intratumoral alpha and beta TCRs were present tracked the tumor mutation count, which was a count of nonsynonymous mutations.

Time point described: sample taken at primary tumor resection. Samples came from 60 to 75 TRACERx patients with untreated early-stage lung cancer. Remarks on this clonotype: What it binds is not known.

The CDR3 extends over 15 amino acids. V lost 4 bases and J lost 2, with 15 bases in between. Germline V gene sequence: CDR1 SGHRS, CDR2 YFSETQ. TCRdb re-analysed the 5' RACE reads in MiXCR, keeping a single row per CDR3 protein. The data show approximately 3,500 distinct CDR3 sequences, 27% seen once. This TCR was sampled from a male donor with early-stage non-small cell lung cancer. The sequenced sample was lung tumor tissue, obtained at surgery. The genes are TRBV5-1 and TRBJ2-5; TRBD1 is a possible D gene (6 bases). CDR3 in DNA: TGCGCCAGCAGCCGGTTACAAGGGGGACAAGAGACCCAGTACTTC. Translation gives CASSRLQGGQETQYF. Combining the CDR3 with reference TRBV5-1 and TRBJ2-5 gives the whole variable domain KAGVTQTPRYLIKTRGQQVTLSCSPISGHRSVSWYQQTPGQGLQFLFEYFSETQRNKGNFPGRFSGRQFSNSRSEMNVSTLELGDSALYLCASSRLQGGQETQYFGPGTRLLVL.